These 30 T cell receptor beta chains share one sample of origin, sequenced in a study of tissue T cells after allogeneic stem cell transplantation. TCRdb keeps only in-frame clones here, not all; method: immunoSEQ multiplex PCR. The repertoire includes 6,500 to 7,000 clones, 45% to 50% of them detected once, and more than 3% sits in the top ten. As for time point: mouse harvest day 7 after allogeneic transplant. The graft held 10^6 splenic CD5+ T cells and 10^7 T-cell-depleted bone marrow cells. The sample taken for sequencing was gut tissue. Receptors originate from a female BALB/c mouse given C57BL/6 T cells with graft-versus-host disease after an allogeneic hematopoietic cell transplant.

In regard to this clone: The gene symbols are mouse symbols. From the germline J gene comes the end of the CDR3, since the read stops 1 residue before it. The chain has TRBV16 and TRBJ1-1; perhaps TRBD1 as D (5 bases). Germline V gene sequence: CDR1 SGHSA, CDR2 FRNQAP. Trimming shortened V by 1 base and J by 0 bases, and 6 bases separated the two germline ends. The CDR3 extends over 14 amino acids. CDR3 amino acids: CASSLGGTNTEVFF. The CDR3 DNA, read in part, is TGTGCAAGCAGCTTAGGGGGCACAAACACAGAAGTCTTC.

Remarks on this clone: Genes and germline come from the mouse. The read ends 1 residue before the CDR3 terminus; that terminus is restored from the germline J gene. The sample carries other DNA sequences with the same CDR3. The chain employs TRBV26 and TRBJ1-1, with 9 bases that match TRBD1. Per germline, CDR1 KGHPV and CDR2 FQNQEV (reference sequence). The junction had 2 bases not matched to a gene; V was cut back by 6 bases and J by 0 bases. There are 14 residues in the CDR3. The CDR3 reads CASRRQGANTEVFF. The part of the CDR3 DNA that was read is TGTGCCAGCAGACGACAGGGGGCAAACACAGAAGTCTTC.

Note on this clone: The genes are named according to mouse. The read finishes 1 residue shy of the CDR3 end, and the germline J gene is used to complete it. The chain joins TRBV1 to TRBJ2-1; 11 bases agree with TRBD1. Germline CDR1 and CDR2: NSQYPW and LRSPGD (reference sequence). The CDR3 loop spans 14 amino acids. Trimming took 3 bases from V and 7 from J; bases not matched to a gene: 2. Partial CDR3 DNA: TGCACCTGCAGTGCGGGACAGGGGGGGGCTGAGCAGTTC. It specifies CTCSAGQGGAEQF. The full CDR3 protein is CTCSAGQGGAEQFF.

This clone showed up just a few times. The genes and germline here are from mouse. The read falls 1 residue short of the CDR3 end, and the missing part is taken from the germline J gene. The chain carries TRBV26 and TRBJ2-7; D call uncertain. Germline V gene lookup returns CDR1 KGHPV and CDR2 FQNQEV (reference sequence). Deletions cut 5 bases from V and 0 bases from J, with 5 bases between. The CDR3 extends over 12 amino acids. This CDR3 is CASSTSSYEQYF. The CDR3 DNA, read in part, is TGTGCCAGCAGTACGAGCTCCTATGAACAGTAC.

On this clone itself: These gene names are mouse names. The sequence runs out 1 residue before the end of the CDR3; the remainder is reconstructed from the germline J gene. V usage is TRBV15 and J usage is TRBJ2-7, with D perhaps matching TRBD1 (6 bases). The CDR3 consists of 12 residues. Germline CDR1 and CDR2: SGHND and FRSKSL. V lost 1 base and J lost 6, with 7 bases in between. The sequenced CDR3 bases are TGTGCCAGCAGTTTAGAGGGGGTTGAACAGTAC. It encodes CASSLEGVEQY. The full CDR3 sequence reads CASSLEGVEQYF.

With regard to this clone: Mouse germline and gene names are used. The CDR3 is cut off 1 residue early in the read; its end comes from the germline J gene. V usage is TRBV26 and J usage is TRBJ1-1, with TRBD1 matching over 9 bases. The CDR3 length is 14 residues. V gave up 3 bases and J gave up 4 bases; unmatched junction bases: 3. CDR1 is KGHPV, CDR2 FQNQEV, per germline (reference sequence). This chain's CDR3 is CASSLGTGSTEVFF. CDR3 DNA, as far as it was read: TGTGCCAGCAGTCTTGGGACAGGGTCCACAGAAGTCTTC.

As concerns this clone: Gene names are mouse gene names. The CDR3 end falls 1 residue outside the read, so it is completed with the germline J gene. V gene TRBV26 combines with J gene TRBJ2-1, with 7 bases fitting TRBD1. The germline V gene has CDR1 KGHPV and CDR2 FQNQEV (reference sequence). V dropped 6 bases and J dropped 1; count of bases not matched to a gene: 6. The CDR3 is 15 residues long. Incomplete CDR3 DNA: TGTGCCAGCAGCCGTGGACAGGAAAACTATGCTGAGCAGTTC. This translates into CASSRGQENYAEQF. The entire CDR3 protein is CASSRGQENYAEQFF.

To note about this clone: Gene names and germline refer to mouse. The CDR3 bases that were read are TGTGCCAGCAGCTTAAAGGGGCCTGGAAATACGCTCTAT. Translation gives CASSLKGPGNTLY. The whole CDR3 protein is CASSLKGPGNTLYF. The V gene is TRBV3, the J gene TRBJ1-3, with D possibly being TRBD1 (5 bases). Read coverage stops 1 residue before the CDR3 terminus; the germline J gene supplies the remainder. The ends were cut back, 2 bases at V and 2 bases at J, with 7 bases in the middle. Germline CDR1 is SNHLY and CDR2 is FYNGKV (reference sequence). CDR3 length: 14 residues. Complete variable domain (other parts from reference TRBV3 and TRBJ1-3): GPKVLQIPSHQIIDMGQMVTLNCDPVSNHLYFYWYKQILGQQMEFLVNFYNGKVMEKSKLFKDQFSVERPDGSYFTLKIQPTALEDSAVYFCASSLKGPGNTLYFGEGSRLIVV.

For this clone: Mouse gene names apply. The read ends 1 residue before the CDR3 terminus; that terminus is restored from the germline J gene. The J gene is TRBJ2-3, the V gene TRBV12-1; D is unresolved. Trimming pared 0 bases from V and 3 bases from J, leaving 9 bases between. CDR3 length equals 14 residues. CDR1 and CDR2 (germline): SGHSN, HYEKVE. The covered CDR3 bases are TGTGCCAGCTCTCTCGCAGCGCCCGCAGAAACGCTGTAT. This codes for CASSLAAPAETLY. The entire CDR3 protein reads CASSLAAPAETLYF.

This clone has only a few counts. Gene names denote mouse genes. Read data end 1 residue before the CDR3 end; the end is taken from the germline J gene. The gene calls are TRBV15 and TRBJ1-6, with D maybe TRBD1 (5 bases). TRBJ1-6 is labeled an ORF, and its function is uncertain. V was clipped by 5 bases and J by 3 bases, with 11 bases between them. This CDR3 contains 15 residues. Germline V lookup: CDR1 SGHND, CDR2 FRSKSL. This CDR3 reads CASSPGQDYNSPLYF. CDR3 DNA, as far as it was read: TGTGCCAGCAGTCCCGGACAAGACTATAATTCGCCCCTCTAC.

This clone has a single count. One end of the junction is discordant with germline, which a read error may explain. Mouse germline and gene names are used. Sequencing ends 1 residue short of the CDR3 end; the germline J gene provides the rest. Other nucleotide sequences in the sample specify the same CDR3. The chain employs TRBV26 and TRBJ2-1, with D perhaps matching TRBD1 (6 bases). The V gene's germline CDR1 is KGHPV and CDR2 FQNQEV (reference sequence). The CDR3 is 15 residues long. The DNA read from the CDR3 is TGCGCCAGCAGTCTCGGGACACCCAACTATGCTGAGCAGTTC. Encoded protein: CASSLGTPNYAEQF. The CDR3 as a whole reads CASSLGTPNYAEQFF.

The sample holds a few counts of this clone. Mouse names are used for the genes. From the germline J gene comes the end of the CDR3, since the read stops 1 residue before it. The V and J genes are TRBV26 and TRBJ1-4; D remains ambiguous. The CDR3 loop spans 14 amino acids. V gave up 3 bases and J gave up 4 bases, with 9 bases separating them. Germline lookup yields CDR1 KGHPV and CDR2 FQNQEV (reference sequence). CDR3 bases read: TGTGCCAGCAGTCTACCTGGGTTCAACGAAAGATTATTT. Protein: CASSLPGFNERLF. The whole CDR3 reads CASSLPGFNERLFF.

Only one count was recorded for this clone. Genes and germline come from the mouse. The read is 1 residue too short to cover the CDR3 end, so that end is filled in from the germline J gene. J is TRBJ1-1 and V is TRBV26; perhaps TRBD1 as D (5 bases). V was shortened by 2 bases and J by 1 base, with 8 bases between the two germline ends. CDR3 size: 14 residues. Germline lookup yields CDR1 KGHPV and CDR2 FQNQEV (reference sequence). The CDR3 reads CASSLSQGNTEVFF. The sequenced part of the CDR3 DNA is TGTGCCAGCAGTCTGAGCCAGGGGAACACAGAAGTCTTC.

As concerns this clone: Here the gene names and germline are mouse. The DNA ends 1 residue before the CDR3 does, and the rest of the CDR3 is filled in from the germline J gene. The chain combines TRBV5 with TRBJ1-1; 7 positions match TRBD1. V lost 4 bases to trimming and J lost 5 bases; unmatched junction nucleotides: 4. The CDR3 extends over 13 amino acids. Looked up from germline, CDR1 is LGHNA and CDR2 is YNLKQL (reference sequence). Partial CDR3 DNA: TGTGCCAGCAGCCGTCCGGGACAGACAGAAGTCTTC. This translates into CASSRPGQTEVF. The full CDR3 protein reads CASSRPGQTEVFF.

This clone turned up a few times. Gene names and germline match the mouse. The read stops 1 residue short of the end of the CDR3; the missing end is completed from the germline J gene. The V call is TRBV26, the J call TRBJ1-2; 10 nucleotides align to TRBD1. This CDR3 spans 15 amino acids. CDR1 KGHPV and CDR2 FQNQEV come from the germline V gene (reference sequence). The ends lost 0 bases at V and 2 bases at J; junction bases unmatched: 0. The sequenced CDR3 bases are TGTGCCAGCAGTCTGTCGGGACAGGGGAACTCCGACTACACC. Amino acid sequence: CASSLSGQGNSDYT. In full, the CDR3 is CASSLSGQGNSDYTF.

This clone was observed a few times. These gene names are mouse names. The DNA ends 1 residue before the CDR3 does, and the rest of the CDR3 is filled in from the germline J gene. The chain joins TRBV13-1 to TRBJ2-7; 8 bases are shared with TRBD2. The V and J ends lost 2 bases and 4 bases, in that order; junction bases with no gene match: 5. Germline loops: CDR1 NSHNY, CDR2 SYGAGN. The CDR3 is made up of 14 amino acids. This CDR3 reads CASSEGGGVYEQYF. The covered CDR3 bases are TGTGCCAGCAGTGAGGGTGGGGGGGTTTATGAACAGTAC.

Remarks on this clone: Gene names refer to mouse genes. The sequenced fragment ends 1 residue before the CDR3 boundary, so the rest is inferred from the germline J gene. This chain joins TRBV26 and TRBJ2-3, with D maybe TRBD1 (5 bases). The CDR3 loop spans 15 amino acids. Trimming removed 5 bases at V and 1 base at J, with 13 bases between. Germline V gene data show CDR1 as KGHPV and CDR2 as FQNQEV (reference sequence). The CDR3 protein is CASSSGWRGAETLYF. The DNA read from the CDR3 is TGTGCCAGCAGTTCAGGGTGGAGGGGTGCAGAAACGCTGTAT.

To note about this clone: Gene and germline names: mouse. The read terminates 1 residue before the CDR3 end, so the remaining end is supplied by the germline J gene. This chain links TRBV26 with TRBJ2-5; 7 nucleotides match TRBD2. The J segment lost 0 bases and the V segment lost 2 bases, leaving 2 bases of the junction unmatched. Looked up from germline, CDR1 is KGHPV and CDR2 is FQNQEV (reference sequence). The CDR3 covers 15 residues. The CDR3 protein is CASSLNWGNQDTQYF. Partial CDR3 DNA: TGTGCCAGCAGTCTGAACTGGGGAAACCAAGACACCCAGTAC. The whole variable domain, remainder taken from reference TRBV26 and TRBJ2-5, is NSKVIQTPRYLVKGQGQKAKMRCIPEKGHPVVFWYQQNKNNEFKFLINFQNQEVLQQIDMTEKRFSAECPSNSPCSLEIQSSEAGDSALYLCASSLNWGNQDTQYFGPGTRLLVL.

Comments on this clone: Germline and genes here are mouse. The DNA ends 1 residue before the CDR3 does, and the rest of the CDR3 is filled in from the germline J gene. The rearrangement links TRBV3 to TRBJ1-1; D uncertain. Germline-derived CDR1 and CDR2 are SNHLY and FYNGKV (reference sequence). Trimming cost V 5 bases and J 1 base, with 5 bases left between them. The CDR3 totals 12 residues. CDR3 sequence reads: CASSPGNTEVFF. CDR3 bases read: TGTGCCAGCAGCCCAGGGAACACAGAAGTCTTC.

Note on this clone: The junction departs from germline at one end; a sequencing error may be responsible. Gene names and germline match the mouse. The read terminates 1 residue before the CDR3 end, so the remaining end is supplied by the germline J gene. The rearrangement joins TRBV16 to TRBJ1-1; no clear D. Germline values: CDR1 SGHSA, CDR2 FRNQAP. There are 13 residues in the CDR3. This chain's CDR3 is CASGLDPSTEVFF. Incomplete CDR3 DNA: TGTGCAAGCGGCTTAGATCCCAGCACAGAAGTCTTC.

Concerning this clone itself: Germline and genes: mouse. The read ends 1 residue shy of where the CDR3 ends; the end is completed using the germline J gene. V and J are TRBV16 and TRBJ2-7, with a tentative D call TRBD1 (5 bases). Trimming took 0 bases from V and 5 from J, leaving 11 bases between them. The length of the CDR3 is 14 residues. Germline V CDR1 and CDR2: SGHSA, FRNQAP. Here the CDR3 reads CASSLDQGRNEQYF. Partial CDR3 DNA: TGTGCAAGCAGCTTAGATCAGGGTCGGAATGAACAGTAC.

On this clone: Germline and genes here are mouse. The read comes to an end 1 residue before the CDR3 does, leaving the germline J gene to fill in the end. The chain links TRBV3 to TRBJ1-1; TRBD1 is a possible D gene (6 bases). The length of the CDR3 is 14 residues. The V gene's germline CDR1 is SNHLY and CDR2 FYNGKV (reference sequence). Trimming took 5 bases from V and 4 from J, leaving 14 bases between them. The CDR3 DNA, read in part, is TGTGCCAGCAGCCCCCGGGGGGGGCGCACAGAAGTCTTC. Its translation is CASSPRGGRTEVF. The CDR3 in its entirety is CASSPRGGRTEVFF.

This clone was detected only a few times. Each gene name is a mouse one. The CDR3 goes on 1 residue after the read ends, and that part is filled in from the germline J gene. The chain carries TRBV19 and TRBJ2-4; D not certain. The germline CDR1 and CDR2 sequences are FNHDT and SITEND (reference sequence). V was shortened by 3 bases and J by 0 bases, with 8 bases between the two germline ends. The CDR3 extends over 14 amino acids. The CDR3 loop reads CASSTGNSQNTLYF. CDR3 DNA, as far as it was read: TGTGCCAGCAGTACGGGGAATAGTCAAAACACCTTGTAC.

A word on this clone: Germline and genes: mouse. The read stops 1 residue short of the end of the CDR3; the missing end is completed from the germline J gene. V and J are TRBV26 and TRBJ2-2; possibly TRBD1 for D (5 bases). Trimming pared 4 bases from V and 0 bases from J, leaving 6 bases between. CDR1 is KGHPV and CDR2 is FQNQEV in the germline V gene (reference sequence). This CDR3 is 14 amino acids long. This CDR3 is CASSRGANTGQLYF. The CDR3 bases that were read are TGTGCCAGCAGTCGAGGGGCAAACACCGGGCAGCTCTAC. Full variable domain (outside the CDR3, taken from reference TRBV26 and TRBJ2-2): NSKVIQTPRYLVKGQGQKAKMRCIPEKGHPVVFWYQQNKNNEFKFLINFQNQEVLQQIDMTEKRFSAECPSNSPCSLEIQSSEAGDSALYLCASSRGANTGQLYFGEGSKLTVL.

This clone has more than one count but fewer than ten. Germline and genes: mouse. The CDR3 is cut off 1 residue early in the read; its end comes from the germline J gene. V gene TRBV3 combines with J gene TRBJ1-5; TRBD1 agrees at 11 bases. The germline CDR1 and CDR2 sequences are SNHLY and FYNGKV (reference sequence). The CDR3 covers 14 residues. J was trimmed by 4 bases and V by 5 bases; bases with no gene match: 1. CDR3 in amino acids: CASSRDRGNQAPLF. The CDR3 bases that were read are TGTGCCAGCAGCCGGGACAGGGGGAACCAGGCTCCGCTT.

Worth noting for this clone: The germline and genes are mouse ones. The read ends 1 residue before the CDR3 terminus; that terminus is restored from the germline J gene. The gene calls are TRBV20 and TRBJ2-3, with 8 bases aligning to TRBD2. CDR3 length: 15 amino acids. The trim removed 6 bases at V and 5 bases at J, leaving 13 bases unmatched. In germline, CDR1 is GFQATS, CDR2 STVNSAI. CDR3 bases read: TGTGGTGCCCCCCCGGATGGGGGGGAAGTAGAAACGCTGTAT. It yields the protein CGAPPDGGEVETLY. The entire CDR3 protein is CGAPPDGGEVETLYF.

On this clone itself: Each gene name is a mouse one. The CDR3 is CASSDGTNSGNTLYF. Incomplete CDR3 DNA: TGTGCCAGCAGTGATGGGACAAATTCTGGAAATACGCTCTAT. The rearrangement links TRBV13-1 to TRBJ1-3; D possibly corresponds to TRBD1 (5 bases). The sequenced fragment ends 1 residue before the CDR3 boundary, so the rest is inferred from the germline J gene. The V gene lost 0 bases and the J gene lost 0 bases, with 7 bases spanning the gap. CDR1 NSHNY and CDR2 SYGAGN come from the germline V gene. The CDR3 consists of 15 residues.

This clone was seen only a few times. Genes and germline are mouse. The CDR3 is cut off 1 residue early in the read; its end comes from the germline J gene. This chain links TRBV14 with TRBJ2-2, with D possibly TRBD1 on 5 matching bases. Trimming removed 1 base at V and 4 bases at J, with 8 bases between. In germline, CDR1 is SGHDT, CDR2 FRDEAV. The CDR3 has 14 residues. The CDR3 sequence: CASSFPGSTGQLYF. CDR3 DNA (partial): TGTGCCAGCAGTTTCCCAGGGTCCACCGGGCAGCTCTAC.

Details on this clone: The gene symbols are mouse symbols. The sequenced fragment ends 1 residue before the CDR3 boundary, so the rest is inferred from the germline J gene. This same CDR3 is encoded by further DNA sequences in the sample. The V gene is TRBV2, the J gene TRBJ1-1, with D tentatively TRBD1 (5 bases). The V end lost 0 bases, the J end lost 1 base, and 6 bases lay between the germline ends. Germline-derived CDR1 and CDR2 are LGHNA and YSYQKL. This CDR3 has 14 residues. CDR3 DNA, as far as it was read: TGTGCCAGCAGCCAAGATGGGACGAACACAGAAGTCTTC. It yields the protein CASSQDGTNTEVF. The CDR3, in full, reads CASSQDGTNTEVFF. Combining the CDR3 with reference TRBV2 and TRBJ1-1 gives the whole variable domain DPKIIQKPKYLVAVTGSEKILICEQYLGHNAMYWYRQSAKKPLEFMFSYSYQKLMDNQTASSRFQPQSSKKNHLDLQITALKPDDSATYFCASSQDGTNTEVFFGKGTRLTVV.

As for this clone: The gene names given are mouse names. The read gets to within 1 residue of the CDR3 end, and the germline J gene fills in the rest. The chain combines TRBV3 with TRBJ1-4, with D possibly TRBD1 on 6 matching bases. The CDR3 contains 15 residues. Germline CDR1 reads SNHLY; CDR2 reads FYNGKV (reference sequence). V was clipped by 5 bases and J by 0 bases, with 10 bases between them. CDR3: CASSPHRVSNERLFF. The CDR3 bases that were read are TGTGCCAGCAGCCCCCACAGGGTTTCCAACGAAAGATTATTT.